A single sample gave rise to the 24 T cell receptor beta chains below, sequenced in a study of shared clonotypes between healthy human individuals. Clones were read by immunoSEQ multiplex PCR, and TCRdb kept only the in-frame ones, dropping some. The table has roughly 1,000,000 clones, 75% to 85% seen once; the top ten hold 0.52%. The sample consisted of memory CD4+ T cells from PBMCs. The subset here: CD45RA-negative fraction. Receptors originate from a man aged 18 to 30 in good health. Some clones in this sample may be carry-over from other donors' samples.

The V call is TRBV7-3, the J call TRBJ2-5; D is undetermined. Per germline, CDR1 SGHTA and CDR2 FQGTGA. The CDR3 runs 13 residues. Trimming cost V 3 bases and J 5 bases, with 10 bases left between them. CDR3 bases: TGTGCCAGCAGCTTGTTATTTGGGGAGACCCAGTACTTC. Protein: CASSLLFGETQYF.

DNA for the CDR3: TGTGCCAGCAGCTTTGGGTTAGGGTATCCTAGCACAGATACGCAGTATTTT. Translating gives CASSFGLGYPSTDTQYF. The rearrangement joins TRBV7-9 to TRBJ2-3; D gene unclear. The CDR3 spans 17 residues. In germline, CDR1 is SEHNR, CDR2 FQNEAQ (reference sequence). Trimming took off 3 bases at V and 0 bases at J, with 16 bases between the two ends.

The chain carries TRBV5-1 and TRBJ2-7, with D perhaps matching TRBD1 or TRBD2 (5 bases each). Germline CDR1 and CDR2: SGHRS and YFSETQ. Between the trimmed V and J ends, which lost 4 bases and 4 bases, there was a span of 18 bases. The CDR3 loop spans 15 amino acids. The CDR3 bases are TGCGCCAGCAGCACGTCAGCCGGGGCCCCATACGAGCAGTACTTC. Translating it yields CASSTSAGAPYEQYF. Based on the CDR3 plus reference TRBV5-1 and TRBJ2-7, the full variable domain is KAGVTQTPRYLIKTRGQQVTLSCSPISGHRSVSWYQQTPGQGLQFLFEYFSETQRNKGNFPGRFSGRQFSNSRSEMNVSTLELGDSALYLCASSTSAGAPYEQYFGPGTRLTVT.

This clone appeared a few times. This sequence joins TRBV25-1 and TRBJ1-2; D might be TRBD1 (5 bases). Germline lookup yields CDR1 MGHDK and CDR2 SYGVNS. V shed 6 bases and J shed 2 bases, with 7 bases lying between them. The CDR3 has 12 amino acids. The CDR3 nucleotides are TGTGCCAGCAGGGCAGGGAACTATGGCTACACCTTC. Amino acid sequence: CASRAGNYGYTF.

This clone is termed medium-sized (0.01 to 0.1%). This CDR3 is also generated by other DNA sequences in the sample. CDR3 sequence: CASSPGGGEQYF. In DNA, the CDR3 is TGTGCCAGCAGCCCAGGGGGCGGCGAGCAGTACTTC. The J gene is TRBJ2-7, the V gene TRBV5-4; 8 nucleotides match TRBD1. Germline lookup yields CDR1 SGHNT and CDR2 YYREEE (reference sequence). The CDR3 has 12 residues. Losses at the gene ends were 4 bases for V and 6 bases for J; bases not matched to a gene: 3.

This CDR3 reads CAWLVDENTIYF. DNA for the CDR3: TGTGCCTGGCTGGTAGATGAAAACACCATATATTTT. The V and J genes are TRBV30 and TRBJ1-3; D is unclear. This CDR3 region has 12 residues. Trimming left V 5 bases short and J 6 bases short, with 11 bases between. The germline gives CDR1 GTSNPN, CDR2 SVGIG (reference sequence).

This chain connects TRBV7-3 to TRBJ2-1; TRBD2 agrees at 10 bases. J lost 4 bases, V lost 3 bases, and 3 bases had no gene match. This CDR3 is built from 15 residues. Germline loops: CDR1 SGHTA, CDR2 FQGTGA. The CDR3 region has the DNA TGTGCCAGCAGCTTCTCTAGCGGGGGATACAATGAGCAGTTCTTC. Protein: CASSFSSGGYNEQFF.

The genes are TRBV2 and TRBJ2-2; the D is unclear. The CDR3 extends over 15 amino acids. V lost 5 bases to trimming and J lost 5 bases, with 15 bases between them. Germline CDR1 and CDR2: SNHLY and FYNNEI. The CDR3 is CASSSRAVRTGELFF. DNA for the CDR3: TGTGCCAGCAGTTCGCGTGCGGTTCGGACCGGGGAGCTGTTTTTT.

The chain employs TRBV7-3 and TRBJ2-3; D call uncertain. This CDR3 is built from 13 residues. The V end lost 5 bases, the J end lost 6 bases, and 12 bases lay between the germline ends. Per the germline V gene, CDR1 is SGHTA and CDR2 is FQGTGA. CDR3 sequence (DNA): TGTGCCAGCAGCCGAACAAATTCGGATACGCAGTATTTT. Translation gives CASSRTNSDTQYF.

This clone was observed many times. This CDR3 reads CASSPNRENQPQHF. The CDR3 nucleotides read TGTGCCAGTAGTCCTAACAGGGAAAATCAGCCCCAGCATTTT. The chain is built from TRBV19 and TRBJ1-5, with a possible D match to TRBD1 (6 bases). CDR1 is LNHDA and CDR2 is SQIVND in the germline V gene (reference sequence). V was pared by 5 bases and J by 4 bases, with 12 bases between. The CDR3 loop spans 14 amino acids.

The chain uses TRBV7-9 and TRBJ2-1; 7 bases line up with TRBD2. V gave up 5 bases and J gave up 4 bases; unmatched junction bases: 14. CDR1 is SEHNR, CDR2 FQNEAQ, per germline (reference sequence). The CDR3 runs 17 residues. Written as DNA, the CDR3 is TGTGCCAGCAGCCCCAGAACCTCGGCTAGCGGTTACAATGAGCAGTTCTTC. Residues: CASSPRTSASGYNEQFF.

V gene TRBV5-1 combines with J gene TRBJ2-7; 7 bases line up with TRBD1. This CDR3 contains 16 residues. With V trimmed by 0 bases and J by 2 bases, 8 bases remained unmatched. CDR1 and CDR2 from the germline V gene are SGHRS and YFSETQ. The chain's CDR3 is CASSLDPQGSTYEQYF. The CDR3 nucleotides are TGCGCCAGCAGCTTGGATCCACAGGGGTCTACCTACGAGCAGTACTTC. Together with reference TRBV5-1 and TRBJ2-7, the CDR3 gives the full variable domain: KAGVTQTPRYLIKTRGQQVTLSCSPISGHRSVSWYQQTPGQGLQFLFEYFSETQRNKGNFPGRFSGRQFSNSRSEMNVSTLELGDSALYLCASSLDPQGSTYEQYFGPGTRLTVT.

The chain recombines TRBV5-1 with TRBJ2-7; the D gene is possibly TRBD2 (6 bases). V lost 4 bases, J lost 1 base, and 18 bases lay in between. Germline CDR1 and CDR2: SGHRS and YFSETQ. The CDR3 spans 16 residues. The CDR3 reads CASSPGPSGGSYEQYF. The CDR3 coding sequence is TGCGCCAGCAGCCCCGGACCATCCGGAGGGTCCTACGAGCAGTACTTC.

V is TRBV6-5 and J is TRBJ1-2; D remains unclear. The CDR3 runs to 13 residues. V was trimmed by 5 bases and J by 4 bases, leaving 11 bases between them. In germline, CDR1 is MNHEY, CDR2 SVGAGI. The CDR3 is CASSNGVAYGYTF. The CDR3 region has the DNA TGTGCCAGCAGTAACGGGGTGGCCTATGGCTACACCTTC.

The gene calls are TRBV5-1 and TRBJ1-1, with no clear D. Trimming stripped 4 bases from V and 6 bases from J, with 19 bases between. Looked up from germline, CDR1 is SGHRS and CDR2 is YFSETQ. The length of the CDR3 is 15 residues. CDR3 nucleotides: TGCGCCAGCAGCCATTCGACCGGCCCTAATTCTGAAGCTTTCTTT. Amino acids: CASSHSTGPNSEAFF.

The V call is TRBV2, the J call TRBJ1-1, with D perhaps matching TRBD1 (5 bases). Germline V lookup: CDR1 SNHLY, CDR2 FYNNEI. Trimming left V 6 bases short and J 7 bases short, with 18 bases between. The CDR3 runs to 14 residues. This chain's CDR3 is CASRAGTIMGEAFF. CDR3 DNA: TGTGCCAGCAGAGCCGGGACTATCATGGGTGAAGCTTTCTTT. Full variable domain (missing parts from reference TRBV2 and TRBJ1-1): EPEVTQTPSHQVTQMGQEVILRCVPISNHLYFYWYRQILGQKVEFLVSFYNNEISEKSEIFDDQFSVERPDGSNFTLKIRSTKLEDSAMYFCASRAGTIMGEAFFGQGTRLTVV.

The chain links TRBV14 to TRBJ2-6, with 13 bases matching TRBD2. The germline V gene encodes CDR1 SGHDN and CDR2 FVKESK. CDR3 length: 18 residues. Trimming at V came to 3 bases and at J to 1 base, leaving 3 bases not matched to a gene. The CDR3 bases are TGTGCCAGCAGCCATTCACTAGCGGGAGGGTCTGGGGCCAACGTCCTGACTTTC. Its translation is CASSHSLAGGSGANVLTF.

CDR3 coding DNA: TGTGCCAGCATGACCCTAGCGGCCTTTAATGAGCAGTTCTTC. This sequence encodes CASMTLAAFNEQFF. The V and J genes are TRBV27 and TRBJ2-1; 7 bases fit TRBD2. CDR1 MNHEY and CDR2 SMNVEV come from the germline V gene (reference sequence). The CDR3 loop spans 14 amino acids. V trimming: 7 bases; J trimming: 7 bases; junction bases outside the gene matches: 10.

CDR3 DNA sequence: TGTGCCAGCAGCTTCGACGGGAAGAACACTGAAGCTTTCTTT. Its protein is CASSFDGKNTEAFF. V usage is TRBV7-9 and J usage is TRBJ1-1; D remains unclear. V was clipped by 3 bases and J by 1 base, with 9 bases between them. Germline CDR1 is SEHNR and CDR2 is FQNEAQ (reference sequence). The CDR3 runs 14 residues.

The chain joins TRBV28 to TRBJ1-1; tentative D call: TRBD1 (5 bases). CDR3 size: 13 residues. V shed 6 bases and J shed 10 bases, with 18 bases lying between them. Germline CDR1 and CDR2: MDHEN and SYDVKM. The CDR3 loop is CASSPVGGLVAFF. The CDR3 coding sequence is TGTGCCAGCAGCCCAGTTGGGGGATTAGTAGCTTTCTTT. Variable domain in full (rest from reference TRBV28 and TRBJ1-1): DVKVTQSSRYLVKRTGEKVFLECVQDMDHENMFWYRQDPGLGLRLIYFSYDVKMKEKGDIPEGYSVSREKKERFSLILESASTNQTSMYLCASSPVGGLVAFFGQGTRLTVV.

In this sample, this clone turned up a few times. The chain employs TRBV5-1 and TRBJ2-1; the D gene is possibly TRBD2 (5 bases). Germline V CDR1 and CDR2: SGHRS, YFSETQ. There are 16 residues in the CDR3. Deletions cut 6 bases from V and 9 bases from J, with 25 bases between. The CDR3 sequence is CASTPRGNGEGGEQFF. The CDR3 nucleotides are TGCGCCAGCACCCCGAGAGGAAACGGGGAAGGAGGTGAGCAGTTCTTC.

This chain connects TRBV5-1 to TRBJ1-4; 9 bases fit TRBD1. Trimming cost V 1 base and J 2 bases; bases outside gene matches: 6. CDR1 is SGHRS, CDR2 YFSETQ, per germline. This CDR3 is built from 17 residues. The CDR3 protein is CASSLSGTGMTNEKLFF. As DNA, the CDR3 is TGCGCCAGCAGCTTGTCCGGGACAGGGATGACTAATGAAAAACTGTTTTTT.

V gene TRBV18 combines with J gene TRBJ2-7; D perhaps matches TRBD2 (6 bases). Germline assignment: CDR1 KGHSH and CDR2 LQKENI. The CDR3 runs 15 residues. Between the trimmed V and J ends, which lost 5 bases and 3 bases, there was a span of 17 bases. CDR3 DNA: TGTGCCAGCTCATCTTCCGGGGGACGCCGCTACGAGCAGTACTTC. This translates into CASSSSGGRRYEQYF. Looking up the rest from reference TRBV18 and TRBJ2-7 gives the full variable domain: NAGVMQNPRHLVRRRGQEARLRCSPMKGHSHVYWYRQLPEEGLKFMVYLQKENIIDESGMPKERFSAEFPKEGPSILRIQQVVRGDSAAYFCASSSSGGRRYEQYFGPGTRLTVT.

V is TRBV2 and J is TRBJ2-2, with 13 nucleotides matching TRBD2. This CDR3 is 15 amino acids long. The V and J ends lost 6 bases and 4 bases, in that order; junction bases with no gene match: 2. CDR1 SNHLY and CDR2 FYNNEI come from the germline V gene. The CDR3 nucleotides are TGTGCCAGCAGGAGGACTAGCGGGAGCACCGGGGAGCTGTTTTTT. This codes for CASRRTSGSTGELFF.